This T cell receptor (beta chain) came from a study of blood T cell repertoires in COVID-19 (dated by TCRdb to between 2020 and 2021). With respect to the entire study: Samples covering the acute and convalescent phases of COVID-19 were provided by collaborators in the United States, Italy and Spain. The repertoires were released in a freely available public database intended as a resource for research on the immune response to SARS-CoV-2. The prospective study material was composed of cDNA or gDNA derived from T cells, B-cell-depleted T cells, or PBMCs. Where HLA class I and class II types were available, the types were taken from metadata supplied by the sample provider, not from assay-based typing. Samples were obtained from the ongoing ImmuneRACE study (first 160 participants) and from over a thousand subjects provided by 6 global collaborators. Subjects who had been exposed to COVID-19, were actively infected with it, or had recovered from it provided the deeply sampled blood TCRbeta repertoires that made up the dataset. A de-identified subject ID, COVID-19 status, age in years and sex were almost always included in the sample metadata. Results and caveats for the whole study, not just this receptor: The quantity of clinical and demographic metadata differed by source and by participant and was supplied without curation.

This clone was counted a few times. It has no known antigen specificity. Per-base qualities were not stored, and no clone one base away is much larger. Collaborating institutions collected whole blood in K2EDTA tubes following their own protocols. For TCRbeta analysis, collaborator samples were shipped as frozen whole blood, as isolated PBMCs, or as DNA extracted from either sample type. The CDR1 and CDR2 encoded by the germline V gene are MNHEY and SVGAGI. The CDR3 runs 15 amino acids, cysteine and phenylalanine included. Only CDR3 DNA is held: 45 bases, read in frame from base 1. V is pruned by 6 bases and J by 0 bases, leaving 7 bases of the junction without a gene match. TCRbeta CDR3 regions were amplified from genomic DNA by means of the immunoSEQ Assay, a bias-controlled multiplex PCR. In the source study's methods: Nucleated cell counts per sample were estimated from amplification of reference gene primers within the assay. To quantify the absolute abundance of each unique TCRbeta CDR3 rearrangement, sequence reads were collapsed and filtered. For each sample, productive Simpson clonality was calculated by taking the square root of Simpson's diversity index across productive rearrangements. Drawn from immuneACCESS, this table holds only the in-frame rearrangements with V and J called that TCRdb kept. Clones are partly lost; checked studies trace under half to an unresolved V gene and leave the rest unexplained. The V and J calls and the clone size are those of that table, but D and trimming were determined from the DNA. In this sample the table shows some 170,000 clones, roughly 80% of which occur a single time. The top ten clones comprise approximately 9.1% of the sample.

Sample: peripheral blood. The receptor comes from an older woman with acute or convalescent COVID-19. The chain is encoded by TRBV6-5 joined to TRBJ1-2; 7 bases in between match TRBD1. The DNA is as follows: TGTGCCAGCAGACAGGGGATAGAAGCTAACTATGGCTACACCTTC. This yields the protein CASRQGIEANYGYTF.